This T cell receptor beta chain was identified in a study of tumor-infiltrating lymphocytes in oesophageal squamous cell carcinoma. This clonotype was counted a single time. TCRdb used MiXCR to reprocess the PCR reads, holding one entry per CDR3 protein. The sample lists 10,000 to 15,000 distinct CDR3 sequences; about 52% were seen once. The CDR3 runs 16 residues. V lost 5 bases and J lost 14; bases outside the gene matches: 21. The sequenced sample was esophageal tumor tissue. This sequence was found in a female donor with esophageal squamous cell carcinoma. V usage is TRBV12-3 or TRBV12-4 and J usage is TRBJ2-3, with 8 bases identical to TRBD1. The CDR3 region is CASSPSRQGFIGELYF. The CDR3 DNA reads as TGTGCCAGCAGTCCCAGTCGACAGGGGTTTATCGGGGAGCTGTATTTT.